The T cell receptor beta chain described here comes from a study of blood T cell repertoires in COVID-19. Study-level background: In each case, the material was cDNA or gDNA derived from T cells, B-cell-depleted T cells, or PBMCs.

With 1 base removed from V and 5 bases from J, the gap between germline ends came to 11 bases. The CDR3 has 14 amino acids. The V gene's germline CDR1 is MGHRA and CDR2 YSYEKL. Libraries were prepared by immunoSEQ multiplex PCR; TCRdb keeps only in-frame clonotypes and omits some of them. This table holds tens of thousands of clones, 85% to 90% found once. Sequencing used peripheral blood. The chain joins TRBV4-1 to TRBJ1-1; D not resolved. The receptor was derived from a woman older than 75 with active COVID-19. The CDR3: CASSQGVGRTEAFF. The CDR3 DNA sequence: TGCGCCAGCAGCCAAGGAGTCGGGAGGACTGAAGCTTTCTTT.